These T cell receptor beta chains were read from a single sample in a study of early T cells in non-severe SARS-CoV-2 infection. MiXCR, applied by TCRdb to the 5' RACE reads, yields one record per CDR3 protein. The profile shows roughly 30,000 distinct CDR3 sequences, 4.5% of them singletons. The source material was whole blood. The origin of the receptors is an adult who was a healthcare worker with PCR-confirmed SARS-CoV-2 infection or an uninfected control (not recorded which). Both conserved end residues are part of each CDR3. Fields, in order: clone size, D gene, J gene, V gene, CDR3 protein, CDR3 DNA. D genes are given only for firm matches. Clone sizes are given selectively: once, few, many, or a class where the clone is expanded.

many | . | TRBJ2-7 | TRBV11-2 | CASRQTLYYEQYF | TGTGCCAGCCGGCAGACCCTCTACTACGAGCAGTACTTC
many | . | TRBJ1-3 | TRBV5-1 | CASSSGTEENTIYF | TGCGCCAGCAGCTCCGGGACGGAGGAAAACACCATATATTTT
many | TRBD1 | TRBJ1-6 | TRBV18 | CASSLFPTGTGGAESPLHF | TGTGCCAGCTCACTTTTTCCTACCGGGACAGGCGGGGCCGAGTCACCCCTCCACTTT
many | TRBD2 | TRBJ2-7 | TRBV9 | CASSSHNSGGHEQYF | TGTGCCAGCAGCTCGCATAATAGCGGGGGCCACGAGCAGTACTTC
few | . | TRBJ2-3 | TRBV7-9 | CASSAYRRSGGAADTQYF | TGTGCCAGCAGCGCCTACCGGAGGTCGGGGGGCGCGGCAGATACGCAGTATTTT
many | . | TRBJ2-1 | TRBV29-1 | CSGRDPRYNEQFF | TGCAGCGGCCGGGATCCGAGGTACAATGAGCAGTTCTTC
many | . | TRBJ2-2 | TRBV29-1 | CSVEDPQDPQGRTGELFF | TGCAGCGTTGAAGATCCCCAAGATCCGCAGGGAAGGACCGGGGAGCTGTTTTTT
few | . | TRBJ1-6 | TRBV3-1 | CASSQEPGSSYNSPLHF | TGTGCCAGCAGCCAAGAACCGGGGAGCTCCTATAATTCACCCCTCCACTTT
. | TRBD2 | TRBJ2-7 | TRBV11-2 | CASSDPSGGFSYEQYF | TGTGCCAGCAGCGACCCTAGCGGGGGGTTCTCCTACGAGCAGTACTTC
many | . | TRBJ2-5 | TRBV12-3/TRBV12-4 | CASSPSGGNGETQYF | TGTGCCAGCAGTCCCAGCGGAGGAAATGGGGAGACCCAGTACTTC
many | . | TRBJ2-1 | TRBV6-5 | CASRRSGTYNEQFF | TGTGCCAGCCGTCGAAGCGGGACATACAATGAGCAGTTCTTC
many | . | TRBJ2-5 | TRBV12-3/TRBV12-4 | CASSSGRQLWTQYF | TGTGCCAGCAGTTCGGGACGCCAGCTTTGGACCCAGTACTTC